The clone carrying this T cell receptor beta chain was detected many times. Its cognate antigen is unknown. V lost 3 bases and J lost 9; bases outside the gene matches: 11. The CDR3 runs 15 residues. This entry is derived from a study of T-cell reconstitution after alpha-beta-depleted transplantation in children. Study conclusions and caveats: Reports say that about two months after transplant, the alpha-beta T cells came out of several hundred graft clones that had expanded.

Unique molecular identifiers featured in how the TCRbeta library was prepared. TCRdb itself ran the PCR reads through MiXCR, one entry per CDR3 protein. The data hold 250,000 or so distinct CDR3 sequences, with approximately 24% observed a single time. The chain couples TRBV12-3 or TRBV12-4 to TRBJ2-5; 9 bases map to TRBD2. The starting material was PBMCs, mostly from graft donor cells, obtained 360 days after TCRalphabeta/CD19-depleted stem cell transplant. This receptor was identified in a female patient aged 2-15 years who had a stem cell transplant for congenital amegakaryocytic thrombocytopenia, so the T cells may come from the graft donor. CDR3 residues: CASSLTSGPSGAQYF. Written as DNA, the CDR3 is TGTGCCAGCAGTTTGACTAGCGGTCCCTCGGGGGCCCAGTACTTC.